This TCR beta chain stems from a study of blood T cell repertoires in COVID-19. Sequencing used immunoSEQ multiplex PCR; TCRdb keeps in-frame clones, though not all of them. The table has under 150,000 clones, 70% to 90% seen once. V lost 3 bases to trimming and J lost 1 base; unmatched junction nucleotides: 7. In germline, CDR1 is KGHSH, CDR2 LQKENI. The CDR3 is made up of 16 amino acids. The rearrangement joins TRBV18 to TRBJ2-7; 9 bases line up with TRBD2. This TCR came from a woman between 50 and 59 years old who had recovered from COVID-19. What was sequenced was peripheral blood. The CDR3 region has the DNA TGTGCCAGCTCACCGAAGGGACTAGCTTTTTCCTACGAGCAGTACTTC. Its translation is CASSPKGLAFSYEQYF.